The 30 T cell receptor beta chains below were found in one sample sequenced in a study of T cell responses to AZD1222 COVID-19 vaccine. Using immunoSEQ multiplex PCR, the repertoire was profiled, and TCRdb retains in-frame clones only, with some absent. This table has 150,000 to 200,000 clones, 90% appearing once. Sequenced material: peripheral blood, taken 28 days after the second AZD1222 dose. The receptors shown here come from an adult who received the AZD1222 COVID-19 vaccine.

The rearrangement joins TRBV11-2 to TRBJ2-3; TRBD2 matches at 13 bases. Germline V lookup: CDR1 SGHAT, CDR2 FQNNGV. The CDR3 runs to 19 residues. V was clipped by 6 bases and J by 0 bases; unmatched bases: 12. The CDR3 loop reads CASRGRLAGGPFSTDTQYF. The DNA for the CDR3 is TGTGCCAGCAGGGGAAGACTAGCGGGGGGCCCTTTTAGCACAGATACGCAGTATTTT.

This chain joins TRBV10-3 and TRBJ2-3; no reliable D call. Germline values: CDR1 ENHRY, CDR2 SYGVKD. The V end was cut by 0 bases, the J end by 1 base, with 11 bases between. The CDR3 consists of 16 residues. CDR3 bases: TGTGCCATCAGTGAGTCTCCGGAGAGGCGCACAGATACGCAGTATTTT. Translated: CAISESPERRTDTQYF.

The V and J genes are TRBV3-1 (or the pseudogene TRBV3-2) and TRBJ2-5; D gene uncertain. V was pared by 4 bases and J by 0 bases, with 18 bases between. Germline CDR1 LGHDT, CDR2 YNNKEL (reference sequence). The CDR3 runs to 17 residues. CDR3 sequence reads: CASSPRSSVPYQETQYF. The CDR3 DNA reads as TGTGCCAGCAGCCCTCGGTCTTCAGTTCCTTACCAAGAGACCCAGTACTTC.

The V and J genes are TRBV19 and TRBJ1-1; 7 nucleotides align to TRBD1. After removal of 1 base from V and 6 bases from J, the junction contained 11 bases not matched to a gene. This CDR3 is 16 amino acids long. Germline lookup yields CDR1 LNHDA and CDR2 SQIVND (reference sequence). In DNA, the CDR3 is TGTGCCAGTAGTATAGCCCGACAGGGATTCAGGGCTGAAGCTTTCTTT. This translates into CASSIARQGFRAEAFF.

This chain joins TRBV11-2 and TRBJ1-6; 7 positions agree with TRBD1. Germline V gene sequence: CDR1 SGHAT, CDR2 FQNNGV. CDR3 length: 15 residues. With V trimmed by 1 base and J by 7 bases, 4 bases remained unmatched. The CDR3 spells CASSLAGGLNSPLHF. In nucleotides, the CDR3 is TGTGCCAGCAGCTTAGCAGGGGGGCTAAATTCACCCCTCCACTTT.

The chain joins TRBV5-6 to TRBJ2-3; D might be TRBD2 (7 bases). The CDR3 runs 12 residues. The V end lost 0 bases, the J end lost 12 bases, and 11 bases lay between the germline ends. The V gene's germline CDR1 is SGHDT and CDR2 YYEEEE. The CDR3 DNA reads TGTGCCAGCAGCTTGGCTGGGGGGGCTCAGTATTTT. Amino acids: CASSLAGGAQYF.

The chain recombines TRBV11-2 with TRBJ2-1; 7 nucleotides agree with TRBD2. This CDR3 comprises 17 residues. The germline CDR1 and CDR2 sequences are SGHAT and FQNNGV. J gave up 2 bases and V 8 bases, and 15 bases lay outside the gene matches. The CDR3 loop reads CASLRLSSGKTYNEQFF. The CDR3 DNA follows: TGTGCCAGCCTCCGACTCTCCAGCGGGAAGACCTACAATGAGCAGTTCTTC.

This clone has a single count. The genes are TRBV2 and TRBJ1-6; TRBD1 agrees at 9 bases. Germline V gene sequence: CDR1 SNHLY, CDR2 FYNNEI. The CDR3 covers 15 residues. Trimming removed 6 bases from V and 9 bases from J; junction bases left unmatched: 9. CDR3 region: CASRMGTGGGSPLHF. For the CDR3, the DNA is TGTGCCAGCAGGATGGGCACAGGGGGCGGTTCACCCCTCCACTTT.

In this sample, this clone turned up once. V gene TRBV5-1 combines with J gene TRBJ2-2; TRBD2 matches at 7 bases. The CDR3 runs 14 residues. V was pared by 7 bases and J by 5 bases, with 8 bases of the junction left unmatched. Germline CDR1 reads SGHRS; CDR2 reads YFSETQ. The CDR3 DNA follows: TGCGCCAGCGAACCGGGGGGATGGACCGGGGAGCTGTTTTTT. It yields the protein CASEPGGWTGELFF.

The V and J genes are TRBV5-1 and TRBJ2-7; 7 positions match TRBD1. V gave up 4 bases and J gave up 2 bases; unmatched junction bases: 3. This CDR3 contains 13 residues. The germline gives CDR1 SGHRS, CDR2 YFSETQ. CDR3 coding DNA: TGCGCCAGCAGCCGGGACAGCACCTACGAGCAGTACTTC. Translation: CASSRDSTYEQYF.

This chain links TRBV11-2 with TRBJ1-6; 10 nucleotides agree with TRBD1. The CDR3 has 16 amino acids. Germline CDR1 reads SGHAT; CDR2 reads FQNNGV. V was clipped by 2 bases and J by 10 bases; unmatched bases: 8. The CDR3 is CASSLQLGTGVSPLHF. The CDR3 nucleotides are TGTGCCAGCAGCTTACAACTCGGGACAGGGGTATCACCCCTCCACTTT. Complete variable domain (other parts from reference TRBV11-2 and TRBJ1-6): EAGVAQSPRYKIIEKRQSVAFWCNPISGHATLYWYQQILGQGPKLLIQFQNNGVVDDSQLPKDRFSAERLKGVDSTLKIQPAKLEDSAVYLCASSLQLGTGVSPLHFGNGTRLTVT.

The chain's CDR3 is CASSLNRAYEQYF. The DNA of the CDR3 is TGTGCCAGCAGCTTGAACAGAGCCTACGAGCAGTACTTC. This chain links TRBV7-9 with TRBJ2-7; D is unclear. The CDR3 is 13 amino acids. V was clipped by 3 bases and J by 2 bases, with 8 bases between them. Germline values: CDR1 SEHNR, CDR2 FQNEAQ (reference sequence). The full variable domain, in which reference TRBV7-9 and TRBJ2-7 provide the parts outside the CDR3, is DTGVSQNPRHKITKRGQNVTFRCDPISEHNRLYWYRQTLGQGPEFLTYFQNEAQLEKSRLLSDRFSAERPKGSFSTLEIQRTEQGDSAMYLCASSLNRAYEQYFGPGTRLTVT.

The rearrangement uses TRBV19 and TRBJ1-2; D is undetermined. CDR3 length: 13 residues. The V and J ends lost 5 bases and 4 bases respectively, with 11 bases between them. Looked up from germline, CDR1 is LNHDA and CDR2 is SQIVND (reference sequence). The CDR3 region is CASSFGIRYGYTF. CDR3 sequence (DNA): TGTGCCAGTAGTTTCGGAATACGCTATGGCTACACCTTC. The full variable domain, its missing parts supplied by reference TRBV19 and TRBJ1-2, is DGGITQSPKYLFRKEGQNVTLSCEQNLNHDAMYWYRQDPGQGLRLIYYSQIVNDFQKGDIAEGYSVSREKKESFPLTVTSAQKNPTAFYLCASSFGIRYGYTFGSGTRLTVV.

This sequence joins TRBV12-3 or TRBV12-4 and TRBJ2-5; D gene ambiguous. This CDR3 has 11 amino acids. Trimming pared 3 bases from V and 4 bases from J, leaving 3 bases between. The CDR3 reads CASSFLETQYF. CDR3 bases: TGTGCCAGCAGTTTTTTAGAGACCCAGTACTTC.

The chain carries TRBV6-2 or TRBV6-3 and TRBJ2-1; the D gene is possibly TRBD2 (6 bases). Germline V gene lookup returns CDR1 MNHEY and CDR2 SVGEGT. The CDR3 loop spans 15 amino acids. Deletions cut 2 bases from V and 4 bases from J, with 12 bases between. The CDR3 DNA reads TGTGCCAGCAGTTACGGCCTAGCGAGTTACAATGAGCAGTTCTTC. Translating gives CASSYGLASYNEQFF.

This chain joins TRBV29-1 and TRBJ1-5, with D possibly matching TRBD1 (6 bases). Between the trimmed V and J ends, which lost 4 bases and 2 bases, there was a span of 9 bases. This CDR3 has 13 amino acids. The V gene's germline CDR1 is SQVTM and CDR2 ANQGSEA. CDR3 residues: CSVAAGGNQPQHF. In DNA form, the CDR3 reads TGCAGCGTTGCGGCAGGGGGCAATCAGCCCCAGCATTTT.

V and J are TRBV5-6 and TRBJ1-2; D is unclear. This CDR3 region has 11 residues. The V and J ends lost 7 bases and 4 bases respectively, with 8 bases between them. Germline values: CDR1 SGHDT, CDR2 YYEEEE. The CDR3 protein is CASRRGYGYTF. Here the CDR3 DNA reads TGTGCCAGCCGGCGCGGCTATGGCTACACCTTC.

The chain uses TRBV4-1 and TRBJ1-6; D may be TRBD1 (6 bases). V was cut by 0 bases and J by 7 bases, with 16 bases left in between. The V gene's germline CDR1 is MGHRA and CDR2 YSYEKL. The CDR3 runs 17 residues. DNA for the CDR3: TGCGCCAGCAGCCAAGATATAAATACAGGGTTCAATTCACCCCTCCACTTT. It is translated as CASSQDINTGFNSPLHF.

V gene TRBV5-6 combines with J gene TRBJ1-2; D is ambiguous. Germline loops: CDR1 SGHDT, CDR2 YYEEEE. The CDR3 consists of 11 residues. V lost 0 bases and J 7 bases, leaving 4 bases between the germline ends. The CDR3 protein is CASSLVSGYTF. DNA for the CDR3: TGTGCCAGCAGCTTGGTCAGTGGCTACACCTTC.

The chain links TRBV3-1 (or the pseudogene TRBV3-2) to TRBJ1-2; D perhaps matches TRBD1 (6 bases). Germline loops: CDR1 LGHDT, CDR2 YNNKEL (reference sequence). The CDR3 sequence is 15 residues long. V gave up 2 bases and J gave up 6 bases, with 16 bases separating them. As DNA, the CDR3 is TGTGCCAGCAGCCAAAATGCGGCAGGGGAGGATGGCTACACCTTC. Encoded protein: CASSQNAAGEDGYTF.

The rearrangement uses TRBV28 and TRBJ1-1, with D perhaps TRBD1 (6 bases). The length of the CDR3 is 15 residues. From germline, CDR1 is MDHEN and CDR2 SYDVKM. Trimming left V 8 bases short and J 1 base short, with 17 bases between. This CDR3 is CASPEGGLKNTEAFF. CDR3 nucleotides: TGTGCCAGCCCGGAGGGGGGACTAAAGAACACTGAAGCTTTCTTT.

DNA of the CDR3: TGTGCCAGCAGTTACTCGATTTTAGGAAACACCATATATTTT. Residues: CASSYSILGNTIYF. This chain joins TRBV6-5 and TRBJ1-3; D is uncertain. Germline-derived CDR1 and CDR2 are MNHEY and SVGAGI. With 0 bases removed from V and 4 bases from J, the gap between germline ends came to 7 bases. This CDR3 has 14 residues.

This chain links TRBV7-2 with TRBJ1-6; D gene ambiguous. The CDR3 runs to 15 residues. With 2 bases removed from V and 4 bases from J, the gap between germline ends came to 9 bases. Per the germline V gene, CDR1 is SGHTA and CDR2 is FQGNSA. The CDR3, as DNA: TGTGCCAGCAGCTTATGGCGGAATTATAATTCACCCCTCCACTTT. The encoded protein is CASSLWRNYNSPLHF. The full variable domain, completed using reference TRBV7-2 and TRBJ1-6, is GAGVSQSPSNKVTEKGKDVELRCDPISGHTALYWYRQSLGQGLEFLIYFQGNSAPDKSGLPSDRFSAERTGGSVSTLTIQRTQQEDSAVYLCASSLWRNYNSPLHFGNGTRLTVT.

The chain carries TRBV27 and TRBJ1-2; 7 positions match TRBD1. V shed 3 bases and J 4 bases; nucleotides not matched to a gene: 11. The V gene's germline CDR1 is MNHEY and CDR2 SMNVEV (reference sequence). The CDR3 is 16 amino acids. CDR3 protein: CASSLRRDSPVYGYTF. The CDR3 nucleotides read TGTGCCAGCAGTTTGCGGAGGGACAGTCCGGTCTATGGCTACACCTTC.

This clone was seen once. Here the CDR3 reads CASSYSSSSWYEQYF. The CDR3 coding sequence is TGTGCCAGCAGTTACTCCTCCTCCTCGTGGTACGAGCAGTACTTC. The V and J genes are TRBV6-5 and TRBJ2-7; no definite D call. The V and J ends lost 0 bases and 4 bases respectively, with 13 bases between them. The length of the CDR3 is 15 residues. In germline, CDR1 is MNHEY, CDR2 SVGAGI.

Only a few counts were recorded for this clone. The gene calls are TRBV12-3 or TRBV12-4 and TRBJ1-5; D not resolved. The CDR3 sequence is 12 residues long. The V end was cut by 4 bases, the J end by 3 bases, with 4 bases between. The CDR3 DNA reads as TGTGCCAGCAGTTGGTCCAATCAGCCCCAGCATTTT. Encoded protein: CASSWSNQPQHF.

The chain carries TRBV19 and TRBJ2-7, with 9 bases that match TRBD1. V was pared by 6 bases and J by 2 bases, with 8 bases of the junction left unmatched. This CDR3 has 15 residues. From germline, CDR1 is LNHDA and CDR2 SQIVND (reference sequence). The CDR3 region is CASRPNRDRAYEQYF. The CDR3, as DNA: TGTGCCAGTAGACCGAACCGGGACAGGGCCTACGAGCAGTACTTC.

The chain uses TRBV4-1 and TRBJ2-3, with a weak D call TRBD2 (5 bases). Germline CDR1 and CDR2: MGHRA and YSYEKL. The V gene lost 1 base and the J gene lost 4 bases, with 12 bases spanning the gap. The CDR3 spans 15 residues. CDR3 in amino acids: CASSQVGLTPDTQYF. CDR3 DNA: TGCGCCAGCAGCCAAGTAGGACTTACTCCAGATACGCAGTATTTT.

The rearrangement uses TRBV6-5 and TRBJ2-7; 16 bases align to TRBD2. Germline V gene lookup returns CDR1 MNHEY and CDR2 SVGAGI. Trimming removed 2 bases from V and 2 bases from J; junction bases left unmatched: 0. CDR3 length equals 16 residues. The CDR3 here is CASSYGTSGGAYEQYF. Here the CDR3 DNA reads TGTGCCAGCAGTTACGGGACTAGCGGGGGGGCCTACGAGCAGTACTTC.

The chain carries TRBV28 and TRBJ1-1, with D hard to call. The CDR3 runs to 12 residues. Germline CDR1 MDHEN, CDR2 SYDVKM. V lost 6 bases, J lost 6 bases, and 11 bases lay in between. CDR3 bases: TGTGCCAGCAGCCTGCAGGTCTCTGAAGCTTTCTTT. Protein: CASSLQVSEAFF.